The T cell receptor (beta chain) described here comes from a study of T cell repertoires in cytomegalovirus infection. Study in general: Matching HLA type, along with CMV infection, was indicated by public TCR beta signatures.

The CDR3 has 18 residues. Trimming at V came to 5 bases and at J to 6 bases, leaving 17 bases not matched to a gene. The germline gives CDR1 SGHTA, CDR2 FQGNSA. In its sample, this clonotype was seen many times. TCRdb analysed the reads with MiXCR anew, one entry per CDR3 protein. The repertoire includes some 180,000 distinct CDR3 sequences, approximately 18% of them detected once, and about 23% sits in the top ten. Sequenced sample: CD8+ T cells from PBMCs. This chain uses TRBV7-2 with TRBJ2-3; 10 bases are a match to TRBD2. This TCR derives from a human donor in good health (CMV status not recorded). Some clones in this sample may be carry-over from other donors' samples. For the CDR3, the DNA is TGTGCCAGCAGCCCCGTAAGCATTAGCGGGGGGCCCCGGGATACGCAGTATTTT. This sequence encodes CASSPVSISGGPRDTQYF.